This T cell receptor (beta chain) was retrieved from a study of OX40 agonist ivuxolimab in advanced cancers. The repertoire was sequenced with immunoSEQ multiplex PCR; TCRdb's copy has only in-frame clones and lacks some. The sample holds some 95,000 clones, roughly 84% seen once. Notes on this clone: Its antigen is not known.

Study observations and caveats: Dosing at 0.1 to 3.0 mg/kg was accompanied by clonal expansion of CD4+ and CD8+ blood T cells by week 6.

Germline lookup yields CDR1 MDHEN and CDR2 SYDVKM. The CDR3 covers 13 residues. V shed 7 bases and J 4 bases; nucleotides not matched to a gene: 7. The sample in question was CD4+ or CD8+ T cells sorted from blood, obtained in a trial of the OX40 agonist ivuxolimab. The TCR sequence derives from an adult with an advanced solid tumor such as melanoma, head and neck, liver or kidney cancer. The genes are TRBV28 and TRBJ2-7, with 7 bases fitting TRBD2. DNA of the CDR3: TGTGCCAGCACCACCGGCGGGGGATACGAGCAGTACTTC. Residues: CASTTGGGYEQYF.